The 30 T cell receptor beta chains listed next were all sequenced from one sample in a study of blood T cell repertoires in COVID-19. Clones were read by immunoSEQ multiplex PCR, and TCRdb kept only the in-frame ones, dropping some. The table has around 210,000 clones, around 88% seen once. The sample consisted of peripheral blood. All receptors derive from a young man with active or convalescent COVID-19.

The chain carries TRBV2 and TRBJ2-7, with a weak D call TRBD1 (5 bases). Germline-derived CDR1 and CDR2 are SNHLY and FYNNEI. Trimming shortened V by 4 bases and J by 0 bases, and 19 bases separated the two germline ends. This CDR3 region has 17 residues. The CDR3 nucleotides read TGTGCCAGCAGTGGGAACAACAGGTTCCCAAGCTCCTACGAGCAGTACTTC. It codes for CASSGNNRFPSSYEQYF.

The chain combines TRBV18 with TRBJ1-1, with D possibly being TRBD1 (5 bases). This CDR3 has 13 amino acids. V gave up 4 bases and J gave up 1 base, with 7 bases separating them. The germline gives CDR1 KGHSH, CDR2 LQKENI. The CDR3 nucleotides are TGTGCCAGCTCACAAACAGGGAACACTGAAGCTTTCTTT. The encoded protein is CASSQTGNTEAFF.

The chain uses TRBV12-3 or TRBV12-4 and TRBJ1-4; 11 bases align to TRBD1. The CDR3 has 13 residues. J lost 10 bases, V lost 8 bases, and 6 bases had no gene match. The CDR3 DNA follows: TGTGCCAGCGGGACAGGGGGGCTGGGAAAACTGTTTTTT. Amino acid sequence: CASGTGGLGKLFF.

V is TRBV28 and J is TRBJ2-3; 9 bases line up with TRBD2. The V segment lost 3 bases and the J segment 3 bases; nucleotides outside the gene matches: 4. CDR3 length: 15 amino acids. Germline CDR1 MDHEN, CDR2 SYDVKM. In DNA form, the CDR3 reads TGTGCCAGCAGTTTGGCTAGCGGGGAAACAGATACGCAGTATTTT. The encoded protein is CASSLASGETDTQYF.

V is TRBV19 and J is TRBJ2-1; D perhaps matches TRBD2 (6 bases). Trimming took off 3 bases at V and 4 bases at J, with 13 bases between the two ends. The germline CDR1 and CDR2 sequences are LNHDA and SQIVND (reference sequence). There are 15 residues in the CDR3. This CDR3 reads CASSISVGRYNEQFF. In DNA form, the CDR3 reads TGTGCCAGTAGTATCTCTGTCGGGAGATACAATGAGCAGTTCTTC.

The chain has TRBV7-9 and TRBJ1-4, with 8 bases matching TRBD1. Trimming at V came to 2 bases and at J to 7 bases, leaving 6 bases not matched to a gene. This CDR3 has 15 amino acids. Germline values: CDR1 SEHNR, CDR2 FQNEAQ (reference sequence). The CDR3 DNA follows: TGTGCCAGCAGCTTAATCAGGGGGCGTCCTGAAAAACTGTTTTTT. Translating gives CASSLIRGRPEKLFF.

The chain recombines TRBV5-4 with TRBJ2-5, with 7 positions matching TRBD1. The CDR3 has 14 amino acids. Germline trimming cut 1 base from V and 5 bases from J; bases unmatched to any gene: 5. Germline CDR1 reads SGHNT; CDR2 reads YYREEE (reference sequence). CDR3 amino acids: CASSLLGGPETQYF. The DNA of the CDR3 is TGTGCCAGCAGCTTGTTAGGGGGCCCGGAGACCCAGTACTTC.

With regard to this clone: The same CDR3 can be traced to other DNA sequences in this sample. This chain links TRBV30 with TRBJ1-2, with TRBD1 as a possible D gene (6 bases). The germline V gene has CDR1 GTSNPN and CDR2 SVGIG (reference sequence). The CDR3 spans 13 residues. V lost 0 bases, J lost 3 bases, and 8 bases lay in between. CDR3 in amino acids: CAWSVRGDYGYTF. For the CDR3, the DNA is TGTGCCTGGAGTGTCAGGGGCGACTATGGCTACACCTTC.

The V and J genes are TRBV28 and TRBJ1-6, with a possible D match to TRBD1 (5 bases). The CDR3 is made up of 15 amino acids. The germline CDR1 and CDR2 sequences are MDHEN and SYDVKM. V shed 4 bases and J shed 0 bases, with 7 bases lying between them. The CDR3 DNA reads as TGTGCCAGCAGTTCGGGGGACTCCTATAATTCACCCCTCCACTTT. Encoded protein: CASSSGDSYNSPLHF. Full variable domain (missing parts from reference TRBV28 and TRBJ1-6): DVKVTQSSRYLVKRTGEKVFLECVQDMDHENMFWYRQDPGLGLRLIYFSYDVKMKEKGDIPEGYSVSREKKERFSLILESASTNQTSMYLCASSSGDSYNSPLHFGNGTRLTVT.

This chain links TRBV5-1 with TRBJ2-7; TRBD1 agrees at 10 bases. Germline V gene lookup returns CDR1 SGHRS and CDR2 YFSETQ. With 8 bases clipped from V and 5 bases from J, the junction kept 16 bases outside the gene matches. This CDR3 has 16 amino acids. The CDR3 here is CARPRGRDRGNDEQYF. In nucleotides, the CDR3 is TGCGCCAGACCCCGTGGGCGGGACAGGGGTAACGACGAGCAGTACTTC.

V is TRBV4-1 and J is TRBJ1-5, with no clear D. This CDR3 is built from 15 residues. The V end was cut by 2 bases, the J end by 2 bases, with 10 bases between. CDR1 and CDR2 from the germline V gene are MGHRA and YSYEKL. Written as DNA, the CDR3 is TGCGCCAGCAGCCAAACGGAGGGAGGCAATCAGCCCCAGCATTTT. Amino acids: CASSQTEGGNQPQHF.

The chain is built from TRBV3-1 (or the pseudogene TRBV3-2) and TRBJ2-1; D gene ambiguous. This CDR3 contains 14 residues. The germline V gene has CDR1 LGHDT and CDR2 YNNKEL (reference sequence). With 0 bases removed from V and 8 bases from J, the gap between germline ends came to 11 bases. The CDR3 DNA reads as TGTGCCAGCAGCCAAGATGGGCTGCCCTATGAGCAGTTCTTC. It yields the protein CASSQDGLPYEQFF.

V is TRBV30 and J is TRBJ1-1, with D perhaps matching TRBD1 (6 bases). Germline V gene lookup returns CDR1 GTSNPN and CDR2 SVGIG (reference sequence). CDR3 length: 13 amino acids. V shed 7 bases and J shed 3 bases, with 15 bases lying between them. The CDR3, as DNA: TGTGCCTCCACCCCACAGGGTTACACTGAAGCTTTCTTT. Amino acids: CASTPQGYTEAFF. The full variable domain, completed using reference TRBV30 and TRBJ1-1, is SQTIHQWPATLVQPVGSPLSLECTVEGTSNPNLYWYRQAAGRGLQLLFYSVGIGQISSEVPQNLSASRPQDRQFILSSKKLLLSDSGFYLCASTPQGYTEAFFGQGTRLTVV.

The chain is built from TRBV11-2 and TRBJ1-2; D is undetermined. Germline CDR1 reads SGHAT; CDR2 reads FQNNGV. With 1 base removed from V and 8 bases from J, the gap between germline ends came to 14 bases. This CDR3 has 14 residues. CDR3 DNA sequence: TGTGCCAGCAGCTTAGCGACTATATCTTCCGGCTACACCTTC. Protein sequence: CASSLATISSGYTF.

The genes are TRBV28 and TRBJ1-2; 9 bases agree with TRBD1. The CDR3 length is 15 residues. Per germline, CDR1 MDHEN and CDR2 SYDVKM. The V gene end was trimmed by 3 bases and the J gene end by 7 bases; junction bases not matched to a gene: 9. The CDR3 spells CASSLNPQGAGGYTF. CDR3 sequence (DNA): TGTGCCAGCAGTTTGAACCCACAGGGGGCAGGTGGCTACACCTTC.

V is TRBV4-2 and J is TRBJ1-1; possible D gene TRBD1, 6 bases. Looked up from germline, CDR1 is LGHNA and CDR2 is YNFKEQ. The CDR3 has 14 residues. V lost 1 base and J 4 bases, leaving 10 bases between the germline ends. CDR3 in DNA: TGTGCCAGCAGCCAAGGGGGGCAGGGCACTGAAGCTTTCTTT. This encodes CASSQGGQGTEAFF.

This clone was counted a single time. The CDR3 protein is CASRLEGNEAFF. CDR3 sequence (DNA): TGTGCCAGCAGATTGGAGGGGAATGAAGCTTTCTTT. This sequence joins TRBV12-3 or TRBV12-4 and TRBJ1-1, with D possibly matching TRBD1 (5 bases). V was clipped by 6 bases and J by 7 bases, with 12 bases between them. The CDR3 is made up of 12 amino acids.

This clone was observed a single time. The genes are TRBV11-2 and TRBJ1-5, with 7 bases that match TRBD1. J lost 9 bases, V lost 5 bases, and 16 bases had no gene match. The germline CDR1 and CDR2 sequences are SGHAT and FQNNGV. This CDR3 comprises 16 residues. The CDR3 loop is CASSLGQDRFDRPQHF. The CDR3 bases are TGTGCCAGCAGCCTCGGACAGGACCGCTTTGATCGGCCCCAGCATTTT.

The chain carries TRBV6-2 or TRBV6-3 and TRBJ1-5; D is ambiguous. Trimming shortened V by 4 bases and J by 6 bases, and 13 bases separated the two germline ends. The CDR3 is 14 amino acids. Looked up from germline, CDR1 is MNHEY and CDR2 is SVGEGT. The CDR3: CASSFREVIQPQHF. The CDR3 DNA follows: TGTGCCAGCAGTTTCCGGGAAGTAATTCAGCCCCAGCATTTT.

The gene calls are TRBV9 and TRBJ2-7; D remains unclear. Germline V gene lookup returns CDR1 SGDLS and CDR2 YYNGEE. The CDR3 is 14 residues long. V was pared by 0 bases and J by 4 bases, with 11 bases between. The CDR3 loop reads CASSVEPGVYEQYF. For the CDR3, the DNA is TGTGCCAGCAGCGTAGAACCGGGTGTGTACGAGCAGTACTTC.

In DNA, the CDR3 is TGTGCCAGCAGTTTGGGGAGTTACAATGAGCAGTTCTTC. Translation: CASSLGSYNEQFF. The V and J genes are TRBV12-3 or TRBV12-4 and TRBJ2-1; possibly TRBD2 for D (5 bases). The germline V and J ends were trimmed by 3 bases and 4 bases, with 7 bases remaining between them. This CDR3 has 13 residues.

The chain uses TRBV12-5 and TRBJ1-2; no firm D call. The CDR3 contains 14 residues. Germline lookup yields CDR1 LGHNT and CDR2 FRNRAP. V was pared by 7 bases and J by 1 base, with 13 bases between. The CDR3 sequence is CASDKEGLNYGYTF. The CDR3 DNA reads TGTGCTAGTGATAAGGAGGGCCTTAACTATGGCTACACCTTC.

As regards this clone: At one of its ends the junction is not consistent with the germline gene, which may arise from a read error. The rearrangement uses TRBV23-1 and TRBJ1-4; 8 nucleotides agree with TRBD1. TRBV23-1 is flagged as an ORF with uncertain function. This CDR3 spans 14 amino acids. In DNA, the CDR3 is TGCGCCAGCGGTCAGGGGGCGCGGGAGGAAAAACTGTTTTTT. This codes for CASGQGAREEKLFF.

The chain carries TRBV28 and TRBJ2-7; D perhaps matches TRBD2 (5 bases). V shed 2 bases and J shed 1 base, with 12 bases lying between them. Germline V lookup: CDR1 MDHEN, CDR2 SYDVKM. This CDR3 has 15 amino acids. Here the CDR3 reads CASSLGPGSSYEQYF. The CDR3 nucleotides are TGTGCCAGCAGTTTAGGTCCGGGGAGTTCCTACGAGCAGTACTTC.

In its sample, this clone was seen once. This rearrangement joins TRBV27 to TRBJ1-2, with D possibly TRBD1 on 6 matching bases. The CDR3 has 15 amino acids. The V and J ends lost 5 bases and 4 bases respectively, with 17 bases between them. CDR1 MNHEY and CDR2 SMNVEV come from the germline V gene (reference sequence). CDR3 in amino acids: CASSPGGGGSYGYTF. The CDR3 DNA is TGTGCCAGCAGTCCTGGGGGGGGCGGGAGCTATGGCTACACCTTC.

J is TRBJ2-5 and V is TRBV30, with D uncertain. Trimming took 5 bases from V and 5 from J, leaving 9 bases between them. The germline gives CDR1 GTSNPN, CDR2 SVGIG (reference sequence). The CDR3 runs to 11 residues. The CDR3, as DNA: TGTGCCTGGGACGAGCTGGAGACCCAGTACTTC. Protein: CAWDELETQYF.

This clone was observed a handful of times. This chain uses TRBV12-2 with TRBJ1-4; no DNA check was done on the table's D call, TRBD1. TRBV12-2 is a pseudogene locus. The CDR3 length is 14 residues. The CDR3 sequence is CASRPTDRNEKLFF. In DNA form, the CDR3 reads TGTGCAAGTCGCCCTACGGACAGAAATGAAAAACTGTTTTTT.

The chain couples TRBV5-1 to TRBJ2-7; 7 nucleotides agree with TRBD2. Germline CDR1 SGHRS, CDR2 YFSETQ. V lost 0 bases and J lost 0; bases outside the gene matches: 3. This CDR3 spans 15 amino acids. The CDR3 sequence: CASSLASGVSYEQYF. The CDR3 coding sequence is TGCGCCAGCAGCTTGGCCAGCGGGGTCTCCTACGAGCAGTACTTC.

The CDR3 sequence: CASSLTSSPRETQYF. The CDR3 DNA is TGTGCCAGCAGCCTGACCTCGTCACCGCGGGAGACCCAGTACTTC. The gene calls are TRBV7-3 and TRBJ2-5; D call uncertain. Germline CDR1 is SGHTA and CDR2 is FQGTGA. V dropped 5 bases and J dropped 5 bases, with 18 bases sitting between them. CDR3 size: 15 residues.

The J gene is TRBJ1-5, the V gene TRBV30, with D possibly TRBD1 on 5 matching bases. The germline CDR1 and CDR2 sequences are GTSNPN and SVGIG (reference sequence). The CDR3 loop spans 13 amino acids. Deletions cut 3 bases from V and 5 bases from J, with 11 bases between. Here the CDR3 reads CAWRGRGDQPQHF. The CDR3 DNA sequence: TGTGCCTGGAGAGGCCGGGGGGATCAGCCCCAGCATTTT.